The sequence of this T cell receptor beta chain was determined in a study of shared clonotypes between healthy human individuals (TCRdb year 2020). For context, the study as a whole: The cohort included a few men and two women between 18 and 49 years of age. Per donor, three plates each were used for CD4 naive and CD4 memory, two for CD8 naive, and one for CD8 memory. To estimate repertoire size and how much clonotypes are shared between individuals, the study performed deep sequencing of blood TCR repertoires from about five healthy adults. To increase sequencing depth and limit assay-specific biases, different laboratories used diverse techniques to prepare libraries and sequence TCR repertoires. Leukapheresis yielded between about 0.8 and 9.5 billion PBMCs per donor. Findings and caveats that apply to the study as a whole: Sharing across a few donors was observed for approximately 5% of naive CD4, about 3.2% of naive CD8, over 2% of memory CD4, and roughly 0.4% of memory CD8 clonotypes. Because the study included only a small number of donors, the genetic and exposure-history diversity represented was limited. Naive subsets generally had larger estimated clonotype richness than memory subsets did. Higher generation probabilities were observed for clonotypes shared by all four sorted-subset donors than for non-shared clonotypes. Sampling was restricted to blood, and TCR repertoires in tissue are likely to differ from TCR repertoires in blood. Pairwise subsampling indicated that sequencing depth was expected to affect the degree of clonotype sharing among donors. Even with the large sequencing depth, rarefaction of the sorted-subset datasets indicated that sequencing was incomplete.

Note on this clone: Its antigen remains unidentified. No base qualities exist here, and no much larger clone lies one base off it.

Healthy HIV-negative adults with no recently reported acute infections or vaccinations were included as donors. Every donor was a Caucasian adult residing in Nashville, Tennessee, USA. Magnetic negative selection was used to enrich CD4+ T cells, after which naive cells were positively selected on CD45RA and the negative fraction became the memory subset. After blood collection by leukapheresis, PBMCs were isolated using Ficoll-Histopaque density gradient centrifugation and then cryopreserved in the vapor phase of liquid nitrogen. Purity and quantity of every magnetically sorted T cell population were checked by analytical flow cytometry. Each sorted fraction had its genomic DNA isolated and then quantified by UV absorbance on a Nanodrop 2000c. TCR CDR3 regions were amplified from genomic DNA by multiplex PCR using the deep immunoSEQ assay. Extracted genomic DNA from each cell subset was spread evenly across all wells of several immunoSEQ 96-well plates, with each plate serving as a replicate. For sorted subsets, about 200 ng genomic DNA, equal to tens of thousands of T cell genomes, was loaded into each replicate PCR. Purified libraries were quantified with a Qubit 3.0 fluorometer, sized on a Bioanalyzer 2100, and re-quantified with the KAPA Library Quantification kit. Every immunoSEQ 96-well plate was sequenced on a dedicated single-read 150-cycle Illumina NextSeq 550 flow cell. The authors' pipeline ran thus. Because the immunoSEQ output held only junctional sequences and lacked quality scores, the filtering could not match the filtering applied to full-length reads. Sequences were annotated with PyIR, a Python wrapper for IgBLAST v1.9, and V/J genes and CDR3 were assigned using IMGT germline references. Reads with weak V/J assignments (E-value above 1e-6), missing CDR3, stop codons, out-of-frame junctions, or ambiguous translated residues were removed. V3J clonotypes were defined as sequences sharing the same inferred V gene, J gene, and CDR3 amino acid sequence. To compute the percentage overlap between repertoires, the number of shared unique clonotypes was divided by the size of the smaller repertoire. RTK rarefaction, the Chao1 estimator, and Recon v2.1 estimates of unobserved clonotypes were used to assess repertoire richness. OLGA was used to compute generation probabilities for all TCRbeta clonotypes that the gDNA method yielded from a handful of donors. Here the immuneACCESS table is served through TCRdb, limited to in-frame sequences with V and J called. Missing clones are a known gap in these copies; in checked studies unresolved V genes cover under half, and the rest lacks a known reason. The V and J calls and clone size were taken over from that table, and D and trimming were inferred from the DNA. The sample contains approximately 1.5 million clones, 95% to 99% of them found a single time. Around 0.47% of the sample comes from the top ten.

CDR1 and CDR2 are read off the germline V gene (reference sequence) as SEHNR and FQNEAQ. From the cysteine up to the phenylalanine, the CDR3 has a length of 16 residues. The kept DNA is CDR3 alone, 48 bases in frame from the first base. Ends trimmed: V by 8 bases, J by 4 bases; bases unmatched to a gene: 11. This TCR was sampled from a man younger than 40 in good health. Sequenced material: naive CD4+ T cells sorted from blood. The sample's cell subset or site, from its label and the paper: CD45RA+ positively selected. The chain was built from TRBV7-9 and TRBJ2-6; 7 junctional bases match TRBD1. The nucleotide sequence is TGTGCCAGCGTTGACAGGGCCGTTGCCGGGGCCAACGTCCTGACTTTC. Translated, it reads CASVDRAVAGANVLTF.